A selection of T cell receptor beta chains follows, all from one sample in a study of CD8+ T cells in alopecia areata. Sequencing was performed with immunoSEQ multiplex PCR; in TCRdb, only in-frame clones are kept and a portion is missing. Here the sample spans more than 85,000 clones, 61% being singletons. Sequenced material: CD8+ T cells sorted from blood, taken at week 4, from a patient treated with tofacitinib. The receptors originated from a human donor with alopecia areata. Each CDR3 is given with its conserved first and last residue. A D gene is named only where the DNA matches it firmly. Some rows have no size entry. The others give once, few or many, or a class for an expanded clone.

v_call: TRBV4-3
j_call: TRBJ2-7
clone_size: few
d_call: NA
cdr3_aa: CASSPTANGYEQYF
cdr3_nt: TGCGCCAGCAGCCCGACCGCGAATGGGTACGAGCAGTACTTC

v_call: TRBV27
j_call: TRBJ2-7
clone_size: once
d_call: TRBD2
cdr3_aa: CAGSPEIAGGSYEQYF
cdr3_nt: TGTGCCGGCAGTCCCGAAATAGCGGGAGGCTCCTACGAGCAGTACTTC

v_call: TRBV2
j_call: TRBJ1-2
clone_size: once
d_call: NA
cdr3_aa: CASSERGGNYGYTF
cdr3_nt: TGTGCCAGCAGTGAAAGAGGTGGGAACTATGGCTACACCTTC

v_call: TRBV27
j_call: TRBJ2-6
clone_size: few
d_call: NA
cdr3_aa: CASSSRQVQYGANVLTF
cdr3_nt: TGTGCCAGCAGTTCAAGACAGGTCCAGTATGGGGCCAACGTCCTGACTTTC

v_call: TRBV5-1
j_call: TRBJ2-1
clone_size: few
d_call: TRBD2
cdr3_aa: CASSSRLAGAEQFF
cdr3_nt: TGCGCCAGCAGCTCGCGACTAGCGGGGGCTGAGCAGTTCTTC

v_call: TRBV9
j_call: TRBJ2-6
clone_size: NA
d_call: TRBD1
cdr3_aa: CASSRSGQGPAGANVLTF
cdr3_nt: TGTGCCAGCAGCCGGTCGGGACAGGGACCGGCGGGGGCCAACGTCCTGACTTTC

v_call: TRBV29-1
j_call: TRBJ1-1
clone_size: few
d_call: NA
cdr3_aa: CSVERGETEAFF
cdr3_nt: TGCAGCGTTGAACGGGGGGAGACTGAAGCTTTCTTT

v_call: TRBV30
j_call: TRBJ2-7
clone_size: few
d_call: NA
cdr3_aa: CAWSEGRSYEQYF
cdr3_nt: TGTGCCTGGAGTGAGGGGCGGTCCTACGAGCAGTACTTC

v_call: TRBV7-9
j_call: TRBJ2-7
clone_size: NA
d_call: TRBD2
cdr3_aa: CASSNSFSGRAYEQYF
cdr3_nt: TGTGCCAGCAGCAACTCCTTTAGCGGGAGGGCCTACGAGCAGTACTTC

v_call: TRBV6-4
j_call: TRBJ2-2
clone_size: NA
d_call: TRBD2
cdr3_aa: CASSYSAVAGYTGELFF
cdr3_nt: TGTGCCAGCAGTTACTCGGCAGTAGCGGGATACACCGGGGAGCTGTTTTTT

v_call: TRBV27
j_call: TRBJ1-5
clone_size: NA
d_call: TRBD1
cdr3_aa: CASSGTGRNQPQHF
cdr3_nt: TGTGCCAGCAGCGGGACAGGGAGGAATCAGCCCCAGCATTTT

v_call: TRBV6-5
j_call: TRBJ1-6
clone_size: NA
d_call: NA
cdr3_aa: CASSYGGSSYNSPLHF
cdr3_nt: TGTGCCAGCAGTTATGGCGGAAGCTCCTATAATTCACCCCTCCACTTT

v_call: TRBV6-5
j_call: TRBJ2-6
clone_size: NA
d_call: TRBD1
cdr3_aa: CASRHRGDGANVLTF
cdr3_nt: TGTGCCAGCAGACACAGGGGCGACGGGGCCAACGTCCTGACTTTC